Here is one T cell receptor (beta chain) with its context. Its antigen is not known. This record belongs to a study of blood T cells in healthy people across ages. General study findings and limits: Donors of long life had a larger count of naive CD4+ cells and greater diversity than aged donors.

PCR was performed a second time for roughly 7 to 11 cycles using a sample-barcoded 5' primer and a J-beta primer mix. TCRdb reprocessed the 5' RACE reads with MiXCR, giving one entry per CDR3 protein. Here the sample spans more than 750,000 distinct CDR3 sequences, about 27% being singletons. The same data also went into a second study, on T cells of mothers and their children.

Sample: blood. The receptor's source is a woman aged 40-49 years in good health.

The CDR3 loop is CASSLQGQGINNEQFF. The CDR3 nucleotides are TGCGCCAGCAGCCTCCAGGGTCAGGGGATCAACAATGAGCAGTTCTTC. The J gene is TRBJ2-1, the V gene TRBV5-1, with D tentatively TRBD1 (6 bases). Germline V gene data show CDR1 as SGHRS and CDR2 as YFSETQ. V gave up 4 bases and J gave up 5 bases, with 19 bases separating them. CDR3 length: 16 amino acids.